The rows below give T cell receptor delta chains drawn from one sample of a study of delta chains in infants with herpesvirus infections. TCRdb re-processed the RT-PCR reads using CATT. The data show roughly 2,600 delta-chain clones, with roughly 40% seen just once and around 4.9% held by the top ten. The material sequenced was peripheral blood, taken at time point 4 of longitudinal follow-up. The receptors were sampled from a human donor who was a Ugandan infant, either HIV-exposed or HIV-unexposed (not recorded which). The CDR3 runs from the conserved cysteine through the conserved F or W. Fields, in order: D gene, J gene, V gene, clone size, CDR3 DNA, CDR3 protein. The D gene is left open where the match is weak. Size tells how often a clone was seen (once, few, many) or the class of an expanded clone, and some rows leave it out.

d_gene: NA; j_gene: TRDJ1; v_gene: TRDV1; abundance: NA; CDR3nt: TGTGCTCTTGGGGAACCTAACAACGCCCCAAACACCGATAAACTCATCTTT; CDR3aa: CALGEPNNAPNTDKLIF
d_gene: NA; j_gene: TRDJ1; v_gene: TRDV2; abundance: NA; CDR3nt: TGTGCCTGTGACTACACGGGAGATACTGCCGATAAACTCATCTTT; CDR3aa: CACDYTGDTADKLIF
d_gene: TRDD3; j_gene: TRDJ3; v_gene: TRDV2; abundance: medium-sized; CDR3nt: TGTGCCTGTGACACCGCCTCTGGGGGATACAATTGGGACACCCGACAGATGTTTTTC; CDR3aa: CACDTASGGYNWDTRQMFF
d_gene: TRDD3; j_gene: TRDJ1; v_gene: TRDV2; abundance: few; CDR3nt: TGTGCCTGTGACACCGTTGGGGGATACGGGGCTAAACTCATCTTT; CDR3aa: CACDTVGGYGAKLIF
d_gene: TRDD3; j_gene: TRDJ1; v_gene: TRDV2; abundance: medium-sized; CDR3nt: TGTGCCTGTGACACCGTGGGTACTGGGGGACATTACACCGATAAACTCATCTTT; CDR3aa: CACDTVGTGGHYTDKLIF
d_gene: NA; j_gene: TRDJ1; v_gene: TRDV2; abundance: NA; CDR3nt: TGTGCCTGTGACACCTTGGGGGTCTCGTACACCGATAAACTCATCTTT; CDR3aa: CACDTLGVSYTDKLIF
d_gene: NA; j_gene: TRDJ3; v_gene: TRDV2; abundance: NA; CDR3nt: TGTGCCTGTGACACTTCTGACCGCTCCTGGGACACCCGACAGATGTTTTTC; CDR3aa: CACDTSDRSWDTRQMFF
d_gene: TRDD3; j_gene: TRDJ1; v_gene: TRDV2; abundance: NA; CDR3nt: TGTGCCTGTGACACTTTACTGGGGGAGAACCCGTACACCGATAAACTCATCTTT; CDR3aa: CACDTLLGENPYTDKLIF
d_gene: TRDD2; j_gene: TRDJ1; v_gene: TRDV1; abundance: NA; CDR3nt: TGTGCTCTTGGGACCTTCCTAAAGGAATACACCGATAAACTCATCTTT; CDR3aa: CALGTFLKEYTDKLIF
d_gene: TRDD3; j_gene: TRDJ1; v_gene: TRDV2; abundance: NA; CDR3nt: TGTGCCTGTGACCTTGTTTCTGGGGGATACTCCGGGCCCGATAAACTCATCTTT; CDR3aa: CACDLVSGGYSGPDKLIF
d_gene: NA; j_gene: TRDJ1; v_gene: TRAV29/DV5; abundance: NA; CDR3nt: TGTGCAGCAAGCGGGGGTAAATCCCCTAAACGGCAACTCATCTTT; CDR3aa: CAASGGKSPKRQLIF
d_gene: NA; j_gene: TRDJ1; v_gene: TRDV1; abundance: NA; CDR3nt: TGTGCTCTTGGGGAATGGCTAATTTGGTACACCGATAAACTCATCTTT; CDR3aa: CALGEWLIWYTDKLIF
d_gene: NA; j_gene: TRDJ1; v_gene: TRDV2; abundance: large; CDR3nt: TGTGCCTGTGACCCCCTGGGGACCCGTTACACCGATAAACTCATCTTT; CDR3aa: CACDPLGTRYTDKLIF
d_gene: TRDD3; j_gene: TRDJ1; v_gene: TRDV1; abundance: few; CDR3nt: TGTGCTCTTGGGGGCGATCGGTCCTTACCCTCTACTGGGGATCTCCGTAAACTCATCTTT; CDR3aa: CALGGDRSLPSTGDLRKLIF
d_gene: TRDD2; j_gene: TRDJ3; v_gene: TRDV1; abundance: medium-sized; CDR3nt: TGTGCTCTTGGGGGCTACCTTCCTACAGCTTACGGGAATGGGGGGAGCTCCTGGGACACCCGACAGATGTTTTTC; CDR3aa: CALGGYLPTAYGNGGSSWDTRQMFF
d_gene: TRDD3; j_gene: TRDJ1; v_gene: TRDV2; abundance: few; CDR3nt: TGTGCCTGTGACATCCTGGGGACGCGTACTGGGGGATACACCGATAAACTCATCTTT; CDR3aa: CACDILGTRTGGYTDKLIF
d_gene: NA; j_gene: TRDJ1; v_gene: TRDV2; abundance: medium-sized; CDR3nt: TGTGCCTGTGACACCGTTTCAGGGGGGGATAAACTCATCTTT; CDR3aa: CACDTVSGGDKLIF
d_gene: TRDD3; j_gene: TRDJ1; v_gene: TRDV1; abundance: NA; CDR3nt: TGTGCTCTCGACCTTCCGGCCGCTACTACTGGGGGATACGCGGGTACCGATAAACTCATCTTT; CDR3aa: CALDLPAATTGGYAGTDKLIF
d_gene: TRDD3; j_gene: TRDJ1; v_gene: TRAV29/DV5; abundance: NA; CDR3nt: TGTGCAGCAGCATCCTACCGACCTTGTACTGGGGGATACCCGTACACCGATAAACTCATCTTT; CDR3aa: CAAASYRPCTGGYPYTDKLIF
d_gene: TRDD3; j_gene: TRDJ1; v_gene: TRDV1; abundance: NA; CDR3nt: TGTGCTCTTGGGGAACTATACCTACCCCCGACATACTGGGGGATTGCGTACACCGATAAACTCATCTTT; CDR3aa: CALGELYLPPTYWGIAYTDKLIF
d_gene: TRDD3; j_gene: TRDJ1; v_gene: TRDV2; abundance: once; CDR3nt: TGTGCCTGTGACACCGTAGGGATACGCGCTCAGGGATCCGGTAACGATAAACTCATCTTT; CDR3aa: CACDTVGIRAQGSGNDKLIF
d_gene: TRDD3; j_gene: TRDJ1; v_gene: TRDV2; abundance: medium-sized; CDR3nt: TGTGCCTGTGACGGTTTATATGGGGGATACGCCACCGATAAACTCATCTTT; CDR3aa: CACDGLYGGYATDKLIF
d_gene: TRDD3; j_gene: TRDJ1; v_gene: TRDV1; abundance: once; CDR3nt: TGTGCTCTTGGGGAGCTATACTCCGGGGAGGGACTGGGGGATACAGCGTTTAAACTCATCTTT; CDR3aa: CALGELYSGEGLGDTAFKLIF
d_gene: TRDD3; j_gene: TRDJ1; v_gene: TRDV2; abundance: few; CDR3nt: TGTGCCTGTGACGTACTGGGGGACCACACCGATAAACTCATCTTT; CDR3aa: CACDVLGDHTDKLIF
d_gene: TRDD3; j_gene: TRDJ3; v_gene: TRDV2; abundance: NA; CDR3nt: TGTGCCTGTGACACCGTTCAACTACTGGGGGATAAGAGCTCCTGGGACACCCGACAGATGTTTTTC; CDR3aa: CACDTVQLLGDKSSWDTRQMFF
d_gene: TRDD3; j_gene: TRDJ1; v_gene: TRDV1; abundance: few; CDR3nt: TGTGCTCTTGGGGATCCTATTCCCGTACTGGGGGATAAACTCATCTTT; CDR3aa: CALGDPIPVLGDKLIF
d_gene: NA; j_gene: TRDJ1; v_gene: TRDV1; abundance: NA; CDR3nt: TGTGCTCTTGGGGAAGGATATTCTTGTTCCACCGATAAACTCATCTTT; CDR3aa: CALGEGYSCSTDKLIF
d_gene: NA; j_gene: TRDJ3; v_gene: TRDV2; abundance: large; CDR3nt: TGTGCCTGTGACACCGGGTACTCTGGGGCCAGCTCCTGGGACACCCGACAGATGTTTTTC; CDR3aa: CACDTGYSGASSWDTRQMFF
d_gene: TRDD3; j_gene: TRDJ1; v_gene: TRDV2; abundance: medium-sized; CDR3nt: TGTGCCTGTGACACCGTCGGGACTGGGGGACCGTACACCGATAAACTCATCTTT; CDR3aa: CACDTVGTGGPYTDKLIF
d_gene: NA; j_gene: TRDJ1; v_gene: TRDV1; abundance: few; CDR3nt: TGTGCTCTTGGGGTTTCCTACGGGGGGACTAGTTCTACCGATAAACTCATCTTT; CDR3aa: CALGVSYGGTSSTDKLIF
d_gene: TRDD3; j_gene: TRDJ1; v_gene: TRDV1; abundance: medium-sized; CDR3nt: TGTGCTCTTGGGGACCCTATACTGGGGGATGGTATCGATAAACTCATCTTT; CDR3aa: CALGDPILGDGIDKLIF
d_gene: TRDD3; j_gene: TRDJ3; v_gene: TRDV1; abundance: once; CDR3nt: TGTGCTCTTGGGGCTACGACTCCTAAGGCTGGGGGACCCAGCTCCTGGGACACCCGACAGATGTTTTTC; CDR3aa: CALGATTPKAGGPSSWDTRQMFF
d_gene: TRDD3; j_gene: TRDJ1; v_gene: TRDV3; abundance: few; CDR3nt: TGTGCCTGTGACAGCCTACGTACTGGGGGAACCCCCCCCGATAAACTCATCTTT; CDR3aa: CACDSLRTGGTPPDKLIF
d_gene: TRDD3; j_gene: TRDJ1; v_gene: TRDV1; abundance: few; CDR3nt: TGTGCTCTTGGGGAAGTCTTACGGTCGACTGGGGGGCCGTACACCGATAAACTCATCTTT; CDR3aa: CALGEVLRSTGGPYTDKLIF
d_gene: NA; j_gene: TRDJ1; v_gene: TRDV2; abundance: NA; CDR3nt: TGTGCCTGTGAAGGGGTCCTGGGGCTAGACGTCACCGATAAACTCATCTTT; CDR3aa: CACEGVLGLDVTDKLIF
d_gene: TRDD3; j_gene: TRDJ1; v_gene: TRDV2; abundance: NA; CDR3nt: TGTGCCTGTGACAGGAGGGGGATCGGCACCGATAAACTCATCTTT; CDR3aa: CACDRRGIGTDKLIF
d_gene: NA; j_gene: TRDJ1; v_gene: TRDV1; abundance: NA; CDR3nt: TGTGCTCTTGGGGGGTACTGGAGGCAGAACACCGATAAACTCATCTTT; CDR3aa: CALGGYWRQNTDKLIF
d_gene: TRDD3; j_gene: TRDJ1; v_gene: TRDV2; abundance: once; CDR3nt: TGTGCCTGTGACACCGTACTGGGGGAGGGGGGAGAGAAAAAACTCATCTTT; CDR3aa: CACDTVLGEGGEKKLIF
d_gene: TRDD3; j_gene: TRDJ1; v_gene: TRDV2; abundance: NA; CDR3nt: TGTGCCTGTTTGCCCCTTTCCCCTCGTACTGGGGGATCCCACGATAAACTCATCTTT; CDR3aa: CACLPLSPRTGGSHDKLIF
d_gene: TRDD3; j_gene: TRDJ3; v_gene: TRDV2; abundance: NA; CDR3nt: TGTGCCTGTGACACCGTACTGGGGGATACGACAAGCTCCTGGGACACCCGACAGATGTTTTTC; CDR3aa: CACDTVLGDTTSSWDTRQMFF
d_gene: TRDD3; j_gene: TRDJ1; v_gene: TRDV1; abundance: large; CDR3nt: TGTGCTCTTGGGGAACTTTCCTACCTGTACTGGGGGATACATCTGAACGATAAACTCATCTTT; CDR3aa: CALGELSYLYWGIHLNDKLIF
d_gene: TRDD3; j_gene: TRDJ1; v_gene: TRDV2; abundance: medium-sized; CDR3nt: TGTGCCTGTGACTCCTGGGGGAAGGCCGGGGATAAACTCATCTTT; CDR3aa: CACDSWGKAGDKLIF
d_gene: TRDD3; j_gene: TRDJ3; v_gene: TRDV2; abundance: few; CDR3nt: TGTGCCTGTGACACGGCGGCCCCGGTCGGTACTGGGGGATACGCTCGGCTCTGGGACACCCGACAGATGTTTTTC; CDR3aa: CACDTAAPVGTGGYARLWDTRQMFF
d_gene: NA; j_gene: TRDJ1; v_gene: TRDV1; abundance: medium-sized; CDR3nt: TGTGCTCTTGTAAGGCCTTCCTACGCAAAATGGTACTGGGGGATTAGGGATACCGATAAACTCATCTTT; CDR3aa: CALVRPSYAKWYWGIRDTDKLIF
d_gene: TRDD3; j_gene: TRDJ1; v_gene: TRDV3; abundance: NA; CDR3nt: TGTGCCTTTGGGCCAGCTATTGCGTACTGGGGGCCACTGGTGTACACCGATAAACTCATCTTT; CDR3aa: CAFGPAIAYWGPLVYTDKLIF